The 9 T cell receptor beta chains in this list originate from one sample, sequenced in a study of blood T cell repertoires in COVID-19. Clones were read by immunoSEQ multiplex PCR, and TCRdb kept only the in-frame ones, dropping some. The sample comprises 200,000 to 250,000 clones, roughly 85% of which are singletons, and 9.1% rests with the top ten. Sequencing was performed on PBMCs or T cells enriched from blood (not recorded which). The receptors come from a woman aged 45-59 years with acute COVID-19.

In this sample, this clone turned up many times. The chain uses TRBV5-4 and TRBJ1-4; D not resolved. CDR1 and CDR2 (germline): SGHNT, YYREEE (reference sequence). Deletions cut 4 bases from V and 6 bases from J, with 7 bases between. This CDR3 comprises 12 residues. Written as DNA, the CDR3 is TGTGCCAGCAGCCAGAGGGATGAAAAACTGTTTTTT. Its protein is CASSQRDEKLFF. The whole variable domain, remainder taken from reference TRBV5-4 and TRBJ1-4, is ETGVTQSPTHLIKTRGQQVTLRCSSQSGHNTVSWYQQALGQGPQFIFQYYREEENGRGNFPPRFSGLQFPNYSSELNVNALELDDSALYLCASSQRDEKLFFGSGTQLSVL.

This clone was seen once. The chain is built from TRBV30 and TRBJ2-3; maybe TRBD1 (5 bases). CDR1 GTSNPN and CDR2 SVGIG come from the germline V gene (reference sequence). CDR3 size: 13 residues. The V end was cut by 0 bases, the J end by 4 bases, with 8 bases between. Here the CDR3 DNA reads TGTGCCTGGAGTGTAAAGGGGTCAGATACGCAGTATTTT. It encodes CAWSVKGSDTQYF.

The chain employs TRBV4-1 and TRBJ2-2, with D hard to call. Trimming stripped 0 bases from V and 5 bases from J, with 13 bases between. The germline V gene has CDR1 MGHRA and CDR2 YSYEKL. This CDR3 has 16 residues. As DNA, the CDR3 is TGCGCCAGCAGCCAAGATACCCCCAGTTTGACCGGGGAGCTGTTTTTT. It specifies CASSQDTPSLTGELFF.

V usage is TRBV4-3 and J usage is TRBJ1-2, with D perhaps matching TRBD1 (6 bases). The CDR3 extends over 15 amino acids. With 0 bases removed from V and 4 bases from J, the gap between germline ends came to 12 bases. Germline V gene lookup returns CDR1 LGHNA and CDR2 YSLEER. CDR3 DNA: TGCGCCAGCAGCCAAGAATGGGGGCTCACCTATGGCTACACCTTC. Amino acid sequence: CASSQEWGLTYGYTF.

This chain uses TRBV7-8 with TRBJ1-2; 9 nucleotides match TRBD1. The CDR3 has 14 amino acids. CDR1 SGHVS and CDR2 FQNEAQ come from the germline V gene. V was pared by 3 bases and J by 2 bases, with 1 base of the junction left unmatched. For the CDR3, the DNA is TGTGCCAGCAGCTTTACAGGGGGCAACTATGGCTACACCTTC. It is translated as CASSFTGGNYGYTF.

The chain is built from TRBV19 and TRBJ2-2, with TRBD1 identical over 10 bases. V shed 5 bases and J 9 bases; nucleotides not matched to a gene: 3. Germline CDR1 LNHDA, CDR2 SQIVND (reference sequence). This CDR3 is 13 amino acids long. Here the CDR3 DNA reads TGTGCCAGTAGTTTGACAGGGGGCAGGGAGCTGTTTTTT. Translation gives CASSLTGGRELFF. The variable domain in full, completed from reference TRBV19 and TRBJ2-2, reads DGGITQSPKYLFRKEGQNVTLSCEQNLNHDAMYWYRQDPGQGLRLIYYSQIVNDFQKGDIAEGYSVSREKKESFPLTVTSAQKNPTAFYLCASSLTGGRELFFGEGSRLTVL.

J is TRBJ2-7 and V is TRBV19; 8 bases fit TRBD2. The CDR3 totals 13 residues. Germline CDR1 and CDR2: LNHDA and SQIVND (reference sequence). Unmatched junction bases numbered 6, after V lost 4 bases and J lost 7 bases. CDR3 nucleotides: TGTGCCAGTAGTAAATTGCCGGGGGGGGAGCAGTACTTC. Translated: CASSKLPGGEQYF.

The V call is TRBV9, the J call TRBJ2-1, with TRBD1 identical over 8 bases. Germline V gives CDR1 SGDLS, CDR2 YYNGEE. This CDR3 has 16 residues. V trimming: 4 bases; J trimming: 4 bases; junction bases outside the gene matches: 10. CDR3 sequence: CASSPTQGAMYNEQFF. The CDR3 nucleotides read TGTGCCAGCAGCCCTACTCAGGGGGCGATGTACAATGAGCAGTTCTTC.

The chain uses TRBV6-5 and TRBJ1-6, with D maybe TRBD1 (5 bases). CDR3 length: 15 amino acids. The V and J ends lost 10 bases and 2 bases respectively, with 15 bases between them. The germline gives CDR1 MNHEY, CDR2 SVGAGI. CDR3 protein: CATAGDYPYNSPLHF. CDR3 bases: TGTGCCACCGCCGGGGACTACCCCTATAATTCACCCCTCCACTTT.